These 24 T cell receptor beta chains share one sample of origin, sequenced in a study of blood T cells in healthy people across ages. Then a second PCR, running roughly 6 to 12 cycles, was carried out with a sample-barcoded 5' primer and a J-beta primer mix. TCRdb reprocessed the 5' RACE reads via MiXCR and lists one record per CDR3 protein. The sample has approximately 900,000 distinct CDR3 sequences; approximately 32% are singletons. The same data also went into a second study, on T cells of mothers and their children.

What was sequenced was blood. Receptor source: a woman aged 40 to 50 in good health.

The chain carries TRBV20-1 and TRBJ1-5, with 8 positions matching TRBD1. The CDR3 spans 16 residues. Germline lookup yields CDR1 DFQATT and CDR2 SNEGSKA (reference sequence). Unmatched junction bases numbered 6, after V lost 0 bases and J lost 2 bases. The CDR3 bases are TGCAGTGCTAGAGACCCGACAGGGGCGCGCAATCAGCCCCAGCATTTT. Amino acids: CSARDPTGARNQPQHF.

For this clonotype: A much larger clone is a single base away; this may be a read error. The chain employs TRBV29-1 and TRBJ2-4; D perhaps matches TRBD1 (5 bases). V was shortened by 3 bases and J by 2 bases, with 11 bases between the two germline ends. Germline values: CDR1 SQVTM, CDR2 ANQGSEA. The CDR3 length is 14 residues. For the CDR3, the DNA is TGCAGCGTTGAGCACAGGCTAACCAAAAACATTCAGTACTTC. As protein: CSVEHRLTKNIQYF.

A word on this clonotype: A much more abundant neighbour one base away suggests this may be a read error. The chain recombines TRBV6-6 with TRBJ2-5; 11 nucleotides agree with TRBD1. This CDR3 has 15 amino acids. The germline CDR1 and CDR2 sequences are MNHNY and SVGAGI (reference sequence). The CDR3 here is CASRAGTGGEETLYF. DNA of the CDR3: TGTGCCAGCAGAGCCGGGACAGGGGGGGAAGAGACCCTGTACTTC.

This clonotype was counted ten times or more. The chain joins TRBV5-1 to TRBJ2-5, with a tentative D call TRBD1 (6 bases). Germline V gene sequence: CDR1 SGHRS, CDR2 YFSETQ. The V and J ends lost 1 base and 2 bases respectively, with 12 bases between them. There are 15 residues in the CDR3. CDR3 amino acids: CASSLRQGRQETQYF. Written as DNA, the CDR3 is TGCGCCAGCAGCTTGCGCCAGGGGCGGCAAGAGACCCAGTACTTC.

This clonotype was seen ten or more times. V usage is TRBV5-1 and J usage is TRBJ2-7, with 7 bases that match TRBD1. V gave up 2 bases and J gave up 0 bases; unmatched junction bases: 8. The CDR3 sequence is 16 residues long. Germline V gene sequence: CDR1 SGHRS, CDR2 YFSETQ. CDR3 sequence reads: CASSFDQGVISYEQYF. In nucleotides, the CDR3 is TGCGCCAGCAGCTTCGATCAGGGGGTGATCTCCTACGAGCAGTACTTC.

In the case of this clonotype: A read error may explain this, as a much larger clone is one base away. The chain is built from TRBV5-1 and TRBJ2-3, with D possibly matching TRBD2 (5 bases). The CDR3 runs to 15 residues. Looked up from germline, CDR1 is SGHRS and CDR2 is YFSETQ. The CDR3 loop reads CAGSGLTSSTDTQYF. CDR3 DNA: TGCGCCGGCAGCGGTTTGACATCCAGCACAGATACGCAGTATTTT.

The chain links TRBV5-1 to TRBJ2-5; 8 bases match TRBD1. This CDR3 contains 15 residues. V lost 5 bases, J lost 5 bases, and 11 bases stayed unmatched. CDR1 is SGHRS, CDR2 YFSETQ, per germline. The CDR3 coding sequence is TGCGCCAGCAGTTCGGACAGGGAATTTGGGGAGACCCAGTACTTC. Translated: CASSSDREFGETQYF.

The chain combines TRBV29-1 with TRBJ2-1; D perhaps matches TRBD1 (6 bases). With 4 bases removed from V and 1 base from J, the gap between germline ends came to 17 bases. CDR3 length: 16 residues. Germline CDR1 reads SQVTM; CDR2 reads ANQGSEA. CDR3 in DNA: TGCAGCGTTGGTGGGACCGGGACAACTTCCTACAATGAGCAGTTCTTC. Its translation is CSVGGTGTTSYNEQFF.

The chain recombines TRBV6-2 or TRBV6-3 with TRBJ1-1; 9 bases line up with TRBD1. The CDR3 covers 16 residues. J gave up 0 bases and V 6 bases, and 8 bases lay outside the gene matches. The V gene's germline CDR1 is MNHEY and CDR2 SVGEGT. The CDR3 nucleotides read TGTGCCAGCAGCTATGACAGGGGGAGTATGAACACTGAAGCTTTCTTT. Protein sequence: CASSYDRGSMNTEAFF.

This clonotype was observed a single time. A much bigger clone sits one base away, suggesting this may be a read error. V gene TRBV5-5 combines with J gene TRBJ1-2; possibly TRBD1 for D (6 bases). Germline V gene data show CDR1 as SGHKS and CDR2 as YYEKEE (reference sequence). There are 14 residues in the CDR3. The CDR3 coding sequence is TGTGCCGGCAGCGCCCGGGGGCTAGTAGGTGGCTACACCTTC. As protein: CAGSARGLVGGYTF.

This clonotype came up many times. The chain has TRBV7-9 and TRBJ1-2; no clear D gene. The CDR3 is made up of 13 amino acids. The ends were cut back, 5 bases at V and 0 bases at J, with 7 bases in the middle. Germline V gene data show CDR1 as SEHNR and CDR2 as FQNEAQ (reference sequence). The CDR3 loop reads CASSHGTNYGYTF. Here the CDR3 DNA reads TGTGCCAGCAGCCACGGCACTAACTATGGCTACACCTTC.

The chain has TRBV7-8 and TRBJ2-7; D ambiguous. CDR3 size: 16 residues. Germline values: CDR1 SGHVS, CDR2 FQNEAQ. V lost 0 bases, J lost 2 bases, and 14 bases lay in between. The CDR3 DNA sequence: TGTGCCAGCAGCTTAGCTCGGCACGTATCCACCTACGAGCAGTACTTC. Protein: CASSLARHVSTYEQYF. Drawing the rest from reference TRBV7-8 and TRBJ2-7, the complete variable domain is GAGVSQSPRYKVAKRGQDVALRCDPISGHVSLFWYQQALGQGPEFLTYFQNEAQLDKSGLPSDRFFAERPEGSVSTLKIQRTQQEDSAVYLCASSLARHVSTYEQYFGPGTRLTVT.

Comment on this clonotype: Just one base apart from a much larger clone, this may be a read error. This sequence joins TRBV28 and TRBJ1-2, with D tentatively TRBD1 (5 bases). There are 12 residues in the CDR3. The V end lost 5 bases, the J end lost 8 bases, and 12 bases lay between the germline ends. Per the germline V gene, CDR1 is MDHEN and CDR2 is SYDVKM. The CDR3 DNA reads TGTGCCAGCAGTCCCAGGGTAAACGGCTACACCTTC. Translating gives CASSPRVNGYTF.

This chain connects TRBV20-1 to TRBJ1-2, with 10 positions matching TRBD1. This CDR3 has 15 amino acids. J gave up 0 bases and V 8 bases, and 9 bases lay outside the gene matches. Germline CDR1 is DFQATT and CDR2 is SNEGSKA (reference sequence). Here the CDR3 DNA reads TGCAGTACTTCCCGACAGGGGGCGGCTAACTATGGCTACACCTTC. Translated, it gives CSTSRQGAANYGYTF.

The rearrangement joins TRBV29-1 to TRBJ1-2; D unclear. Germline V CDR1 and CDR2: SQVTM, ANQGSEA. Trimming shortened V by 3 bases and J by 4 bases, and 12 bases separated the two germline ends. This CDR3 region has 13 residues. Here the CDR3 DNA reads TGCAGCGTTGAGGTTGCCGCGGCCTATGGCTACACCTTC. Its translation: CSVEVAAAYGYTF.

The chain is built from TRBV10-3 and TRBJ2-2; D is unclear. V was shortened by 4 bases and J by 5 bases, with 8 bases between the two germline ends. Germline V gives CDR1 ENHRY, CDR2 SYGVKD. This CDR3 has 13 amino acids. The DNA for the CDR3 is TGTGCCATCAGTGCAGGTGGGACCGGGGAGCTGTTTTTT. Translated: CAISAGGTGELFF.

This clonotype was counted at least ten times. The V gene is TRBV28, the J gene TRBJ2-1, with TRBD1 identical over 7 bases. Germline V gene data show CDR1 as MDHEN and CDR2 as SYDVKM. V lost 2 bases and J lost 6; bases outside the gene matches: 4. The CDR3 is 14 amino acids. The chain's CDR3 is CASSLGGQANEQFF. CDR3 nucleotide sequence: TGTGCCAGCAGTTTAGGAGGACAGGCCAATGAGCAGTTCTTC. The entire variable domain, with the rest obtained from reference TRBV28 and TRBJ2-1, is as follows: DVKVTQSSRYLVKRTGEKVFLECVQDMDHENMFWYRQDPGLGLRLIYFSYDVKMKEKGDIPEGYSVSREKKERFSLILESASTNQTSMYLCASSLGGQANEQFFGPGTRLTVL.

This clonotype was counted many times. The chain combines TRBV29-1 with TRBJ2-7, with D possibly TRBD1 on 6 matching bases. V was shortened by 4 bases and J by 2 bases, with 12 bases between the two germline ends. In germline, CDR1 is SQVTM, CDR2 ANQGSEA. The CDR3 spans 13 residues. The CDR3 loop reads CSVVGDTTYEQYF. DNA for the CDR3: TGCAGCGTTGTAGGGGACACCACCTACGAGCAGTACTTC.

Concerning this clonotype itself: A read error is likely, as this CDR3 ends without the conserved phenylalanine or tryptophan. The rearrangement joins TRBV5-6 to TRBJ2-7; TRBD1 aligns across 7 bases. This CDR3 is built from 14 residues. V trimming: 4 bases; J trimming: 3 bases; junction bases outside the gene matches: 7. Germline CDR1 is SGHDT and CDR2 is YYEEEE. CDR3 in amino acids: CASSGSQGVYEQYC. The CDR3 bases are TGTGCCAGCAGCGGATCGCAGGGGGTCTACGAGCAGTACTGC.

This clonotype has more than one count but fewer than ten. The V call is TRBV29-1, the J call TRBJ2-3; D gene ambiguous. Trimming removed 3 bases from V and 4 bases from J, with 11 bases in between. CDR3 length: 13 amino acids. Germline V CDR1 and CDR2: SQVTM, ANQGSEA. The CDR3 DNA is TGCAGCGTTGAGGACCACCCGGCAGATACGCAGTATTTT. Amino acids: CSVEDHPADTQYF.

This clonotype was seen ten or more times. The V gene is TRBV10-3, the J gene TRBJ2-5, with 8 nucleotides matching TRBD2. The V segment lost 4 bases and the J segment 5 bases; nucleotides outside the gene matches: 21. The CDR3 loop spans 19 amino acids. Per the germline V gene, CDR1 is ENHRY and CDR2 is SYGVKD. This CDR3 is CAISGSDVFGAGARETQYF. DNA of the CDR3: TGTGCCATCAGTGGAAGTGACGTCTTTGGAGCGGGGGCAAGGGAGACCCAGTACTTC.

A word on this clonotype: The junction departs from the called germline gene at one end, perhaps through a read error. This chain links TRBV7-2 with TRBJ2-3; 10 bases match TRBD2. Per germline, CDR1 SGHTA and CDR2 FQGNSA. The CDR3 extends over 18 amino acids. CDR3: CASSLAPGLADITDTQYF. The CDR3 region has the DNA TGCGCCAGCAGCTTAGCTCCTGGACTAGCGGACATCACAGATACGCAGTATTTT.

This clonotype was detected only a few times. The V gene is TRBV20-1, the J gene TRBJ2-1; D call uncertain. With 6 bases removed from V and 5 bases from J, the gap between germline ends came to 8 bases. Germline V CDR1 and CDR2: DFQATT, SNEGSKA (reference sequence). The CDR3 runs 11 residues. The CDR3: CSAGHNNEQFF. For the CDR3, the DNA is TGCAGTGCCGGTCATAACAATGAGCAGTTCTTC.

The CDR3 DNA reads TGTGCCAGCAGCCCAACCCCCCAGCCCCAGCATTTT. This translates into CASSPTPQPQHF. V usage is TRBV12-3 or TRBV12-4 and J usage is TRBJ1-5, with D unclear. The CDR3 sequence is 12 residues long. The ends were cut back, 6 bases at V and 7 bases at J, with 10 bases in the middle.